This T cell receptor beta chain was sequenced for a study of shared clonotypes between healthy human individuals. Libraries were prepared by immunoSEQ multiplex PCR; TCRdb keeps only in-frame clonotypes and omits some of them. Here the sample spans 2 million to 2.5 million clones, 85% to 95% being singletons. On this clone itself: In the same sample, other DNA sequences code for this CDR3.

The TCR comes from a man aged 18-30 years in good health. Some clones in this sample may be carry-over from other donors' samples. Material: naive CD4+ T cells from PBMCs. Subset in this sample: CD45RA+ positively selected.

CDR3: CASSLGRAQETQYF. Written as DNA, the CDR3 is TGCGCCAGCAGCTTGGGCAGGGCCCAAGAGACCCAGTACTTC. The V and J genes are TRBV5-1 and TRBJ2-5; maybe TRBD1 (5 bases). Trimming removed 0 bases from V and 1 base from J, with 7 bases in between. Germline V gene sequence: CDR1 SGHRS, CDR2 YFSETQ. The CDR3 spans 14 residues. The full variable domain, rest sourced from reference TRBV5-1 and TRBJ2-5, is KAGVTQTPRYLIKTRGQQVTLSCSPISGHRSVSWYQQTPGQGLQFLFEYFSETQRNKGNFPGRFSGRQFSNSRSEMNVSTLELGDSALYLCASSLGRAQETQYFGPGTRLLVL.